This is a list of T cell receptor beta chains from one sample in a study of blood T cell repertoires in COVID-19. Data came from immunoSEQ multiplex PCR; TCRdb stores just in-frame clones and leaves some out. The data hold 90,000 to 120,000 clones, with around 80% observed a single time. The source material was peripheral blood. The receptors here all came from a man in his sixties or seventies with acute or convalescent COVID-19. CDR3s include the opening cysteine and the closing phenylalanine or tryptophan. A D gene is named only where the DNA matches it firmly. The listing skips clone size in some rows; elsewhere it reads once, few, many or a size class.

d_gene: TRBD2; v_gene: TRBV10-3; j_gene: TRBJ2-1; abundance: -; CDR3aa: CAISPGGAGKLDEQFF; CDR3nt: TGTGCCATCTCCCCGGGGGGAGCGGGGAAGCTAGATGAGCAGTTCTTC
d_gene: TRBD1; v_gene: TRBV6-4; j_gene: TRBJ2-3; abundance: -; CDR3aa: CASSHTGTGDTDTQYF; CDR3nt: TGTGCCAGCAGTCATACCGGGACAGGGGACACAGATACGCAGTATTTT
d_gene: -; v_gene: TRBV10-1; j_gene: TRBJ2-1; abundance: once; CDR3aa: CASSGLGPIGNEQFF; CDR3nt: TGCGCCAGCAGTGGTCTGGGGCCCATCGGAAATGAGCAGTTCTTC
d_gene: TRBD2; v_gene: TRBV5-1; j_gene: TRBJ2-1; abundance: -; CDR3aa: CASSLSGRGGLNEQFF; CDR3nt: TGCGCCAGCAGCTTGAGTGGGCGGGGGGGCCTCAATGAGCAGTTCTTC
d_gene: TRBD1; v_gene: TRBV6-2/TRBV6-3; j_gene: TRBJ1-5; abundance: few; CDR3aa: CASSYLRGQGNNQPQHF; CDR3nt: TGTGCCAGCAGTTACTTGCGCGGACAGGGGAACAATCAGCCCCAGCATTTT
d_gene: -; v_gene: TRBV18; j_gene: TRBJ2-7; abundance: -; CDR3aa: CASSRSGGEQYF; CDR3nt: TGTGCCAGCTCACGATCTGGCGGCGAGCAGTACTTC
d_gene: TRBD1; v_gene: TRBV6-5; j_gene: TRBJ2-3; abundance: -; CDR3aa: CASSPGGQGADTQYF; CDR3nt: TGTGCCAGCTCCCCGGGGGGACAGGGCGCAGATACGCAGTATTTT
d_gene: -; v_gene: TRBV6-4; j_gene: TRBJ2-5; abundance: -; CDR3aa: CAREGGQLQETQYF; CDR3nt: TGTGCCAGGGAGGGTGGGCAGCTCCAAGAGACCCAGTACTTC
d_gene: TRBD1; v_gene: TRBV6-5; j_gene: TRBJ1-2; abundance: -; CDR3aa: CASSPDRGDGYTF; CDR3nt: TGTGCCAGCAGCCCCGACAGGGGCGATGGCTACACCTTC
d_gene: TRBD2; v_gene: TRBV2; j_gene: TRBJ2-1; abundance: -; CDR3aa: CASSKMAPAGGGNEQFF; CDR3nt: TGTGCCAGCAGTAAAATGGCCCCAGCGGGGGGAGGGAATGAGCAGTTCTTC
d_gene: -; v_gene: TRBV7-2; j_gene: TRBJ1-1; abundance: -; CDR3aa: CASSQTLNTEAFF; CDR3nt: TGTGCCAGCAGCCAAACTCTGAACACTGAAGCTTTCTTT
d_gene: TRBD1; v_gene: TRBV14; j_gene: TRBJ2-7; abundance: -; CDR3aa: CASSYDRDLNPQYF; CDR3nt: TGTGCCAGCAGCTACGACAGGGATTTGAACCCGCAGTACTTC
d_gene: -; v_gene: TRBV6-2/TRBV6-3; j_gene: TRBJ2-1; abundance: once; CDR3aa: CASSLQYGEQFF; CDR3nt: TGTGCCAGCAGTTTACAGTACGGTGAGCAGTTCTTC
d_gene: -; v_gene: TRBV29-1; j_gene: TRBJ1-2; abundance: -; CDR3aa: CSVQDSFSGYTF; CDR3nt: TGCAGCGTTCAGGACAGCTTTAGTGGCTACACCTTC
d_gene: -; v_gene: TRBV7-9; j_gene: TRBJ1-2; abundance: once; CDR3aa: CASSPQAGQNYGYTF; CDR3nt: TGTGCCAGCAGCCCACAAGCAGGGCAGAACTATGGCTACACCTTC
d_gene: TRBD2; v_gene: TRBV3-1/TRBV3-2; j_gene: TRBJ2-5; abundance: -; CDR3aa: CASSQDRLAGAIETQYF; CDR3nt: TGTGCCAGCAGCCAAGATAGGCTAGCGGGGGCAATCGAGACCCAGTACTTC
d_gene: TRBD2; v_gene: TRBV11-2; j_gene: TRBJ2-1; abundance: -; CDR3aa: CASSQQGLAGTEQFF; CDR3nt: TGTGCCAGCAGCCAACAAGGACTAGCGGGAACCGAGCAGTTCTTC
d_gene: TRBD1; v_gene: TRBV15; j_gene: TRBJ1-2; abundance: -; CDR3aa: CATSTGQGVDYGYTF; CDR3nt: TGTGCCACCAGCACAGGACAGGGGGTAGACTATGGCTACACCTTC
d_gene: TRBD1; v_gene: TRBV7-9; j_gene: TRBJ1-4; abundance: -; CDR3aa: CASSLGKDRWGEKLFF; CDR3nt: TGTGCCAGCTCCCTTGGGAAGGACAGGTGGGGTGAAAAACTGTTTTTT
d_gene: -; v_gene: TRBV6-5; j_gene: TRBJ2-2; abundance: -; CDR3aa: CASSWNRVLSGELFF; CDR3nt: TGTGCCAGCAGTTGGAACAGGGTTTTGTCCGGGGAGCTGTTTTTT
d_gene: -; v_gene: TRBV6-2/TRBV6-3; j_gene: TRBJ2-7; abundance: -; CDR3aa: CASSPTRGGIFFSYEQYF; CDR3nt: TGTGCCAGCAGCCCCACCCGGGGCGGGATTTTCTTCTCCTACGAGCAGTACTTC
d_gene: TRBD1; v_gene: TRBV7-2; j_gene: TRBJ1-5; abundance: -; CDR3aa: CASSSSLTGVQPQHF; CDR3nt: TGTGCCAGCAGCTCGTCCCTCACAGGGGTTCAGCCCCAGCATTTT
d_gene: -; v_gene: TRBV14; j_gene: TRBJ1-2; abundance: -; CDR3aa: CASSPILGSGIGYTF; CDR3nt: TGTGCCAGCAGCCCGATCCTGGGCTCGGGAATTGGCTACACCTTC
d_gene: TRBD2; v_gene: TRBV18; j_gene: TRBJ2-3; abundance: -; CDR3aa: CASSPRLAGEGADTQYF; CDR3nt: TGTGCCAGCTCACCACGGTTAGCGGGGGAGGGCGCAGATACGCAGTATTTT
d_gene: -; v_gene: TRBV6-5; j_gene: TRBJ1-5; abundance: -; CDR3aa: CASKEGSNQPQHF; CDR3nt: TGTGCCAGCAAGGAGGGTAGCAATCAGCCCCAGCATTTT
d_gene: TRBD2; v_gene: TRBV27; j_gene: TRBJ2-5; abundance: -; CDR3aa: CASSRGLAGGPGAQYF; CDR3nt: TGTGCCAGCAGTCGCGGACTAGCGGGGGGGCCCGGGGCCCAGTACTTC
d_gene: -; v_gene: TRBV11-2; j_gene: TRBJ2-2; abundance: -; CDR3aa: CASSLRAATGELFF; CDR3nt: TGTGCCAGCAGCTTACGCGCTGCCACCGGGGAGCTGTTTTTT
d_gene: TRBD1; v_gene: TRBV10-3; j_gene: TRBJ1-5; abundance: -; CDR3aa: CAIRGDRASNQPQHF; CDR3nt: TGTGCCATCAGGGGAGACAGGGCCAGCAATCAGCCCCAGCATTTT
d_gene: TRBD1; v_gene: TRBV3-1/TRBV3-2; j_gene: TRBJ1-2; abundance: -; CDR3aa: CASSSQTRGQGNGYTF; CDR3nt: TGTGCCAGCAGCTCCCAAACTCGGGGACAGGGGAATGGCTACACCTTC
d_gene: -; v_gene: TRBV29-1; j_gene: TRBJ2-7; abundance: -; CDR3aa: CSAPLPPSDEQYF; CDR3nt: TGCAGCGCCCCCCTCCCCCCTTCCGACGAGCAGTACTTC
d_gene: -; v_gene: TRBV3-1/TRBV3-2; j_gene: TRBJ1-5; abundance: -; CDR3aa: CASSPADNQPQHF; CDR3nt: TGTGCCAGCAGCCCGGCGGACAATCAGCCCCAGCATTTT
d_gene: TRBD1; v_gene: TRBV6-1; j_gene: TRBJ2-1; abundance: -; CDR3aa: CASSERQGEYNEQFF; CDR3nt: TGTGCCAGCAGTGAACGACAGGGGGAATACAATGAGCAGTTCTTC
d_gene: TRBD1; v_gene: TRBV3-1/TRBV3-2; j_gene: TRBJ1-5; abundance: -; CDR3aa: CASSQVPQGDYYSNQPQHF; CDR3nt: TGTGCCAGCAGCCAAGTTCCACAGGGGGATTACTATAGCAATCAGCCCCAGCATTTT
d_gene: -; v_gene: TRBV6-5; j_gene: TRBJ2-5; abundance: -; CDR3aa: CAAAGTRPQETQYF; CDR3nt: TGTGCCGCTGCCGGGACTCGTCCCCAAGAGACCCAGTACTTC
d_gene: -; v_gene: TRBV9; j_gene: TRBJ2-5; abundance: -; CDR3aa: CASSVGGEETQYF; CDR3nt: TGTGCCAGCAGCGTAGGGGGGGAAGAGACCCAGTACTTC
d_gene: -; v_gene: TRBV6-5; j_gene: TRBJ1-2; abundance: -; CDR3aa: CASSYSISGINYGYTF; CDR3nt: TGTGCCAGCAGTTACTCGATATCGGGGATTAACTATGGCTACACCTTC
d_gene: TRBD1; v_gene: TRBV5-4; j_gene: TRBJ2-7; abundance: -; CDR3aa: CASSLGQGSNEQYF; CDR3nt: TGTGCCAGCAGCCTCGGACAGGGGAGCAACGAGCAGTACTTC
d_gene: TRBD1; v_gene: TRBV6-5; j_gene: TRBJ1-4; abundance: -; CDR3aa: CASEPGQSNEKLFF; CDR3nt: TGTGCCAGCGAGCCGGGACAGAGTAATGAAAAACTGTTTTTT
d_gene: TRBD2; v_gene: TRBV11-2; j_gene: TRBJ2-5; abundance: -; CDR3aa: CASSPGTSGGAVETQYF; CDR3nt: TGTGCCAGCAGCCCGGGGACTAGCGGGGGGGCTGTGGAGACCCAGTACTTC
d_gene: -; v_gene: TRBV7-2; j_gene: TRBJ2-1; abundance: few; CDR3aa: CASSLASGDEQFF; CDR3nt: TGTGCCAGCAGCTTAGCTTCAGGCGATGAGCAGTTCTTC
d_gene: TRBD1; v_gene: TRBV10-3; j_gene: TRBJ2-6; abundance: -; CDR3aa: CAISDGSGQGAHGANVLTF; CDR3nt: TGTGCCATCAGTGATGGTTCGGGACAGGGGGCGCATGGGGCCAACGTCCTGACTTTC
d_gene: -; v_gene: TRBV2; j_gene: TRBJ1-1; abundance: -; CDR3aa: CASRGHLNTEAFF; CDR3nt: TGTGCCAGCCGCGGACACTTGAACACTGAAGCTTTCTTT
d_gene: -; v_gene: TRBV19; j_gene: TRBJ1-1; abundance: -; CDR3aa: CASSFPLSNTEAFF; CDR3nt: TGTGCCAGTAGTTTCCCCTTAAGCAACACTGAAGCTTTCTTT
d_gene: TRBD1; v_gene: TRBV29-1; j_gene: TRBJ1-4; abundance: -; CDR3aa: CSARQGNGEKLFF; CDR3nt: TGCAGCGCACGACAGGGTAATGGTGAAAAACTGTTTTTT
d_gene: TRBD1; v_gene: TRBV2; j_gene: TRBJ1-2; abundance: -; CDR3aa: CASKQTGQYGYTF; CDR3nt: TGTGCCAGCAAACAGACAGGGCAGTATGGCTACACCTTC
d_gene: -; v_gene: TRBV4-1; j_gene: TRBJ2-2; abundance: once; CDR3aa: CASSQGWAQRQANTGELFF; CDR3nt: TGCGCCAGCAGCCAAGGGTGGGCCCAAAGGCAGGCGAACACCGGGGAGCTGTTTTTT
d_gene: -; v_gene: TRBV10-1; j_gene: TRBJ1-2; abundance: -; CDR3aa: CASRGTTGYTF; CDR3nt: TGCGCCAGCAGGGGGACAACTGGCTACACGTTC